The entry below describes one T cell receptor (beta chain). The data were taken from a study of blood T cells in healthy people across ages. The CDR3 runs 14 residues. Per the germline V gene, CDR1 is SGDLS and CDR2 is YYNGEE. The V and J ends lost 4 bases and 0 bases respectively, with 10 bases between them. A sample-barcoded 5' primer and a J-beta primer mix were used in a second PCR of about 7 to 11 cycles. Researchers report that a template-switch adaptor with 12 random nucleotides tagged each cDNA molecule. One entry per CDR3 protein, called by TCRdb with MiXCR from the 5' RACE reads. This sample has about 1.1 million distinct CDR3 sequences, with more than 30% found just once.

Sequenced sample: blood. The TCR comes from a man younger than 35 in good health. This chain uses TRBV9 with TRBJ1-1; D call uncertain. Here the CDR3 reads CASSPIGMNTEAFF. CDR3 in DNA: TGTGCCAGCAGCCCAATCGGCATGAACACTGAAGCTTTCTTT.